The clone carrying this T cell receptor (beta chain) was counted between two and nine times. Its antigen is undetermined. Here immunoSEQ multiplex PCR was the method, and the copy in TCRdb shows in-frame clones only, minus some. Altogether 14,000 or so clones are present, approximately 93% being singletons, with the ten largest covering 20% to 25%. Germline lookup yields CDR1 SGHRS and CDR2 YFSETQ. V lost 0 bases and J 2 bases, leaving 15 bases between the germline ends. The CDR3 is 16 amino acids. The data stem from a study of OX40 agonist ivuxolimab in advanced cancers. Study details: Head and neck, renal cell, melanoma or hepatocellular carcinoma were the cancers that dose-escalation patients had. Study findings and constraints: The 0.1-3.0 mg/kg partial responders had among the lowest clonal expansion.

Anyone with autoimmune disease history or systemic immunosuppression was excluded. The starting material was CD4+ or CD8+ T cells sorted from blood, obtained in a trial of the OX40 agonist ivuxolimab. The chain links TRBV5-1 to TRBJ2-7; possibly TRBD1 for D (5 bases). The TCR comes from an adult with an advanced solid tumor such as melanoma, head and neck, liver or kidney cancer. CDR3 bases: TGCGCCAGCAGCTTGGGGGGCAGGGAAGGGCCCTACGAGCAGTACTTC. This codes for CASSLGGREGPYEQYF.